This TCR beta chain was recorded in a study of T cell responses to AZD1222 COVID-19 vaccine. General study findings and limits: Clonal diversity was possibly underestimated, and white British individuals and females predominated among donors. At 160-218 and 743-854, vaccine-associated CD4 TCRs were dominant, and they spanned spike.

Germline V gene data show CDR1 as MNHEY and CDR2 as SVGAGI. The CDR3 extends over 13 amino acids. Between the trimmed V and J ends, which lost 7 bases and 6 bases, there was a span of 13 bases. As concerns this clone: What it recognizes is unknown.

Assay used: immunoSEQ multiplex PCR; TCRdb lists only in-frame clones, some missing. The sample shows about 140,000 clones, 80% to 95% of them seen only once. The sequences come from peripheral blood, collected on day 0 of AZD1222 vaccination. The chain recombines TRBV6-5 with TRBJ1-3; possible D gene TRBD1, 5 bases. The TCR originated in an adult in good health. The CDR3 loop reads CASIGWGINTIYF. CDR3 nucleotide sequence: TGTGCCAGCATTGGATGGGGGATAAACACCATATATTTT.